This T cell receptor (beta chain) was profiled in a study of OX40 agonist ivuxolimab in advanced cancers. Study context: Dose-escalation patients suffered from hepatocellular carcinoma, melanoma, renal cell or head and neck cancer.

TCRdb's table, derived via immunoSEQ multiplex PCR, lists solely in-frame clones and lacks some. Among 100,000 or so clones, approximately 91% were seen once, and the ten largest hold 0.82%. Per germline, CDR1 MDHEN and CDR2 SYDVKM. CDR3 size: 13 residues. V was pared by 2 bases and J by 15 bases, with 8 bases of the junction left unmatched. The starting material was CD4+ or CD8+ T cells sorted from blood, obtained in a trial of the OX40 agonist ivuxolimab. The chain employs TRBV28 and TRBJ2-2, with TRBD1 matching over 8 bases. The sequence derives from an adult with an advanced solid tumor such as melanoma, head and neck, liver or kidney cancer. The CDR3 bases are TGTGCCAGCAGTTTAGGGGACAGGTTCATGATGTTTTTT. Protein product: CASSLGDRFMMFF.